This entry describes one T cell receptor (beta chain). The antigen is not known. Donors had nominal health at sampling but likely had unrecorded immune exposures. This sample was included in a study of cytomegalovirus exposure and HLA in healthy donors. Regarding the study as a whole: Published work reported that the classifier diagnosed cytomegalovirus status with high specificity and sensitivity.

It was with 60 Vbeta and 13 Jbeta primers that the PCR ran. Per the original methods: In a later analysis, of 79 million or so unique beta chains, roughly 11 million appeared in at least two donors. The data were produced by immunoSEQ multiplex PCR, yet TCRdb's version contains in-frame clones alone and is incomplete. That table supplies the V and J calls and clone size; D and trimming were determined from the DNA. The sample has around 130,000 clones; around 75% are singletons. The junction had 6 bases not matched to a gene; V was cut back by 5 bases and J by 6 bases. Per germline, CDR1 SGHVS and CDR2 FQNEAQ. The CDR3 is 14 amino acids.

The clonotype comes from a woman between 35 and 50 years old in good health and CMV-seropositive. Sequenced input: PBMCs. This chain joins TRBV7-8 and TRBJ1-5, with 8 bases identical to TRBD1. CDR3 sequence reads: CASSRTGGSQPQHF. CDR3 coding DNA: TGTGCCAGCAGCAGAACAGGGGGGTCTCAGCCCCAGCATTTT.